Listed below are T cell receptor beta chains from one sample, sequenced in a study of immune heterogeneity within non-small cell lung tumors. TCRdb re-called the multiplex PCR reads through MiXCR, storing one row per CDR3 protein. The sample contains 9,500 to 13,000 distinct CDR3 sequences, approximately 31% of which appear only once. The sequenced sample was lung tumor tissue. All receptors come from a woman in her forties or fifties with non-small cell lung cancer. The CDR3 runs from the conserved cysteine through the conserved F or W. A D gene is named only where the DNA matches it firmly. Not every row has a clone size; where given, it reads once, few, many or a size class.

TRBJ1-5	.	many	TRBV7-2	TGTGCCAGCAGCTTAGTGGGGGGGGGGACTAATCAGCCCCAGCATTTT	CASSLVGGGTNQPQHF
TRBJ1-3	.	.	TRBV6-5	TGTGCCAGCAGTTACGGGGGCTCTGGAAACACCATATATTTT	CASSYGGSGNTIYF
TRBJ2-6	TRBD1	few	TRBV10-3	TGTGCCATCAGTGATTTACCGGGACAGGGGGCTAAGAGCTCTGGGGCCAACGTCCTGACTTTC	CAISDLPGQGAKSSGANVLTF
TRBJ2-3	.	.	TRBV5-4	TGTGCCAGCAGCTTGTCCCAGGTTAGCACAGATACGCAGTATTTT	CASSLSQVSTDTQYF
TRBJ2-7	TRBD2	.	TRBV5-4	TGTGCCAGCAGCCGTCCGGGACTAGCTGGTCCGGAGCAGTACTTC	CASSRPGLAGPEQYF
TRBJ2-7	.	many	TRBV20-1	TGCAGTGCTAGTCCGGCAGGCCGGGCGGACGAGCAGTACTTC	CSASPAGRADEQYF
TRBJ2-7	TRBD2	medium-sized	TRBV20-1	TGCAGTGCGCATCTAGCGGGGGGCGTTTACTACGAGCAGTACTTC	CSAHLAGGVYYEQYF
TRBJ2-2	.	medium-sized	TRBV5-1	TGCGCCAGCAGCGTTATACCACAGGGAAGGGGGGAGCTGTTTTTT	CASSVIPQGRGELFF
TRBJ2-7	.	.	TRBV6-5	TGTGCCAGCAGTTACTCGACTCCCGGCCGAGCCTACGAGCAGTACTTC	CASSYSTPGRAYEQYF
TRBJ2-3	TRBD1	few	TRBV2	TGTGCCAGCAGGAGACAGGGAGATACGCAGTATTTT	CASRRQGDTQYF
TRBJ1-2	.	many	TRBV11-2	TGTGCCAGCAGCTCTGGACAGATCTATGGCTACACCTTC	CASSSGQIYGYTF
TRBJ2-7	TRBD2	.	TRBV6-2/TRBV6-3	TGTGCCAGCAGTTCCCCGCTTCCCGGGGGGGGGGACGGCGAGCAGTACTTC	CASSSPLPGGGDGEQYF
TRBJ2-1	.	few	TRBV11-2	TGTGCCAGCAGCTCCGGGCACTACAATGAGCAGTTCTTC	CASSSGHYNEQFF
TRBJ2-7	.	.	TRBV14	TGTGCCAGCAGCCACGGCGAACCGACCCGAGGGAACTTC	CASSHGEPTRGNF
TRBJ2-2	.	.	TRBV3-1	TGTGCCAGCAGCCGCGGAAGGGGGTCGGAGACCGGGGAGCTGTTTTTT	CASSRGRGSETGELFF
TRBJ1-4	.	many	TRBV2	TGTGCCAGCAGTGAACCCGGCAGCAGCAGTGGAAAACTGTTTTTT	CASSEPGSSSGKLFF
TRBJ1-6	.	.	TRBV30	TGTGCCTGGAGTCTAGAAAGCTCCTATAATTCACCCCTCCACTTT	CAWSLESSYNSPLHF
TRBJ2-5	TRBD2	few	TRBV6-2/TRBV6-3	TGTGCCAGCCGGACTAGCGGTCGGGAGACCCAGTACTTC	CASRTSGRETQYF
TRBJ1-5	TRBD1	.	TRBV27	TGTGCCAGCACCTTAGGGCCAGGGGGTAGCAATCAGCCCCAGCATTTT	CASTLGPGGSNQPQHF
TRBJ1-6	.	.	TRBV7-9	TGTGCCAGCAGCCTAGCGGGGGGCCCGAATAATTCACCCCTCCACTTT	CASSLAGGPNNSPLHF
TRBJ1-4	TRBD1	few	TRBV12-3/TRBV12-4	TGTGCCAGCAGTTTGGGGACCGGGACAGGGAGGGTAGGAAAACTGTTTTTT	CASSLGTGTGRVGKLFF
TRBJ2-7	TRBD1	.	TRBV6-2/TRBV6-3	TGTGCCAGCAGGGCTTTGACAGGGTCCTACGAGCAGTACTTC	CASRALTGSYEQYF
TRBJ2-3	TRBD2	.	TRBV5-1	TGCGCCAGCAGCTTGGTTGCTAGCGGGGGGGAGGATACGCAGTATTTT	CASSLVASGGEDTQYF
TRBJ2-1	TRBD1	few	TRBV11-2	TGTGCCAGCAGCTCCAGGACAGGGGATTCCTACAATGAGCAGTTCTTC	CASSSRTGDSYNEQFF
TRBJ2-5	.	few	TRBV7-8	TGTGCCAGCAGCTTAGTTGTTAGCCCCCAAGAGACCCAGTACTTC	CASSLVVSPQETQYF
TRBJ1-2	.	.	TRBV5-8	TGTGCCAGCAGCTTTATATGGGACACCAACTATGGCTACACCTTC	CASSFIWDTNYGYTF
TRBJ1-6	TRBD1	many	TRBV28	TGTGCCAGCAGCTACACGACAGGGCTCCATTCACCCCTCCACTTT	CASSYTTGLHSPLHF
TRBJ1-4	TRBD1	few	TRBV6-1	TGTGCCAGCAGTGAAGGGACAGGGAGGGCGGAAAAACTGTTTTTT	CASSEGTGRAEKLFF
TRBJ1-2	.	medium-sized	TRBV7-8	TGTGCCAGCAGCTTAGTAGGGGCAGGGGTAGGCTACACCTTC	CASSLVGAGVGYTF
TRBJ1-5	.	many	TRBV28	TGTGCCAGCAGTTTAGACAGGCCGCCGAGGGGGGCCCAGCATTTT	CASSLDRPPRGAQHF
TRBJ1-4	.	few	TRBV20-1	TGCAGTGCTGTGACAGGAGCTTATGAAAAACTGTTTTTT	CSAVTGAYEKLFF
TRBJ2-1	TRBD2	few	TRBV5-1	TGCGCCAGCAGCTCCTTAGCGGGGGGGCCAAATGAGCAGTTCTTC	CASSSLAGGPNEQFF
TRBJ2-1	.	.	TRBV18	TGTGCCAGCTCACCACCGGAAAACTCCTACAATGAGCAGTTCTTC	CASSPPENSYNEQFF
TRBJ2-1	TRBD2	.	TRBV29-1	TGCAGCGTTGTACAAAGCGGGAGTTGCTACAATGAGCAGTTCTTC	CSVVQSGSCYNEQFF
TRBJ1-5	.	medium-sized	TRBV20-1	TGCAGTGCTAAAGCAGGGTATCAGCCCCAGCATTTT	CSAKAGYQPQHF
TRBJ2-4	.	few	TRBV2	TGTGCCAGCAGTGTTACGGGGGCCAAAAACATTCAGTACTTC	CASSVTGAKNIQYF
TRBJ1-1	.	.	TRBV12-3/TRBV12-4	TGTGCCAGCAGTTTAATATACGGGGCCACTGAAGCTTTCTTT	CASSLIYGATEAFF
TRBJ2-4	.	.	TRBV6-2/TRBV6-3	TGTGCGAGCAGTATTTCAGGGTACCCGAAAAACATTCAGTACTTC	CASSISGYPKNIQYF
TRBJ2-5	.	few	TRBV28	TGTGCCACCTCGCTAGGACACCCCAAGGGGACCCAGTACTTC	CATSLGHPKGTQYF
TRBJ2-5	.	.	TRBV29-1	TGCAGCGGCCTGGGACATACAGGGACCCAGTACTTC	CSGLGHTGTQYF
TRBJ2-2	.	.	TRBV7-9	TGTGCCAGCAGCTTAGGCGGGAACACCGGGGAGCTGTTTTTT	CASSLGGNTGELFF
TRBJ2-3	.	few	TRBV10-2	TGCGCCGGCACCGATAGCGCCTTGGATACGCAGTATTTT	CAGTDSALDTQYF
TRBJ1-1	.	few	TRBV19	TGTGCCAGTAGTATAGTCAGGGTTATGAACACTGAAGCTTTCTTT	CASSIVRVMNTEAFF
TRBJ2-2	.	few	TRBV30	TGTGCCTGGAGAAGAGGCCAGATAAACACCGGGGAGCTGTTTTTT	CAWRRGQINTGELFF